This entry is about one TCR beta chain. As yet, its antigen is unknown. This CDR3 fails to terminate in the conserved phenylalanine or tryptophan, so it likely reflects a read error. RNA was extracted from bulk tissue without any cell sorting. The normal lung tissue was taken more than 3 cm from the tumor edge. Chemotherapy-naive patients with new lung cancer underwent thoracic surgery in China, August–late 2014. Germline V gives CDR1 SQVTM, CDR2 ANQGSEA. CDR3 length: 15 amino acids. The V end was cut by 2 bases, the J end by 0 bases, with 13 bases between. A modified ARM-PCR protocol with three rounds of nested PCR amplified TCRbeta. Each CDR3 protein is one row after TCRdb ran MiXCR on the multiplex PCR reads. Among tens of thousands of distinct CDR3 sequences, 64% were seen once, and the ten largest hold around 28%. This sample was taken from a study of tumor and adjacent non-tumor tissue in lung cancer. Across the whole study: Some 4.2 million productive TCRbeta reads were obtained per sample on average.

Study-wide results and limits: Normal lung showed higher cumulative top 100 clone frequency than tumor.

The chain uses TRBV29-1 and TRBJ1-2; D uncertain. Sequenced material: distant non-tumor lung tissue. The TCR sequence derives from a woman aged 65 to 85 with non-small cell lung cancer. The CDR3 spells CSVELEDGSNYGYTL. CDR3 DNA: TGCAGCGTTGAATTAGAGGACGGATCTAACTATGGCTACACCTTA.